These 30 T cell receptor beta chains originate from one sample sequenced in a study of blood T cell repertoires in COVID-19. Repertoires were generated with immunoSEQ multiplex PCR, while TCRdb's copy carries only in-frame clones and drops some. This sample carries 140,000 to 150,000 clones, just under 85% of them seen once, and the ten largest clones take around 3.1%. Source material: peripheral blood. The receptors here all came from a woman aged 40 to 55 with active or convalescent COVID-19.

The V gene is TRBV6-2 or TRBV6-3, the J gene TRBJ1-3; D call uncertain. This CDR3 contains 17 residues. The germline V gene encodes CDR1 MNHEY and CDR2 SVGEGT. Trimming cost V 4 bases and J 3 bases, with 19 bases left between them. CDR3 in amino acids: CASSCSIPAGDGNTIYF. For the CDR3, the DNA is TGTGCCAGCAGTTGCTCGATACCGGCCGGAGATGGAAACACCATATATTTT.

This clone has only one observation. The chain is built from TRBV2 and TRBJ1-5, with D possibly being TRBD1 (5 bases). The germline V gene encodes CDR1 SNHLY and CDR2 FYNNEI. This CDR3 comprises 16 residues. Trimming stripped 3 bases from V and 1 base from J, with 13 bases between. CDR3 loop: CASSDFGRGSNQPQHF. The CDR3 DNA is TGTGCCAGCAGTGACTTCGGTAGGGGAAGCAATCAGCCCCAGCATTTT. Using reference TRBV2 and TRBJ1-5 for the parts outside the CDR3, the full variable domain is EPEVTQTPSHQVTQMGQEVILRCVPISNHLYFYWYRQILGQKVEFLVSFYNNEISEKSEIFDDQFSVERPDGSNFTLKIRSTKLEDSAMYFCASSDFGRGSNQPQHFGDGTRLSIL.

The chain's CDR3 is CASSQGTGGVTDTQYF. For the CDR3, the DNA is TGCGCCAGCAGCCAAGGAACGGGGGGCGTCACAGATACGCAGTATTTT. The chain uses TRBV4-3 and TRBJ2-3, with D tentatively TRBD2 (7 bases). CDR3 length: 16 residues. V was shortened by 1 base and J by 2 bases, with 13 bases between the two germline ends. The germline V gene has CDR1 LGHNA and CDR2 YSLEER.

CDR3: CASSQERQGKNTEAFF. DNA of the CDR3: TGCGCCAGCAGCCAAGAGAGACAGGGTAAGAACACTGAAGCTTTCTTT. This chain links TRBV4-1 with TRBJ1-1; 7 nucleotides agree with TRBD1. V was clipped by 0 bases and J by 1 base; unmatched bases: 5. The germline V gene has CDR1 MGHRA and CDR2 YSYEKL. The CDR3 has 16 amino acids.

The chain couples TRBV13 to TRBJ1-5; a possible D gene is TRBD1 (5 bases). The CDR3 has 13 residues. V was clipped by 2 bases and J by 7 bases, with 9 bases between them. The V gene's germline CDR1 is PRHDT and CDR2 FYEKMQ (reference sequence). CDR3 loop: CASSLIGEQPQHF. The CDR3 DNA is TGTGCCAGCAGCTTAATAGGGGAACAGCCCCAGCATTTT.

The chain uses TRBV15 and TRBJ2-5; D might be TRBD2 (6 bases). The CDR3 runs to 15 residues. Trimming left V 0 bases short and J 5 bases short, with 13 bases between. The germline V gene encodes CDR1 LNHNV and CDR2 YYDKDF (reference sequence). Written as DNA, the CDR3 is TGTGCCACCAGCAGAGATCGAGGGGCGGGGGAGACCCAGTACTTC. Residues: CATSRDRGAGETQYF.

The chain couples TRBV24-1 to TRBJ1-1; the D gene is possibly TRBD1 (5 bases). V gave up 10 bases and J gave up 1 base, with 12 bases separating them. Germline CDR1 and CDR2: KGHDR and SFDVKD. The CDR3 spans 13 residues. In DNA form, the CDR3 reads TGTGCCACTACCCAAGGGGAGAACACTGAAGCTTTCTTT. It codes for CATTQGENTEAFF.

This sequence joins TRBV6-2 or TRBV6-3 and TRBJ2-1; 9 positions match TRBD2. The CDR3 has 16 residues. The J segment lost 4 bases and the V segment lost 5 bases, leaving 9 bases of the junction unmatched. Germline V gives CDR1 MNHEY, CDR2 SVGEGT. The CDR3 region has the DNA TGTGCCAGCAGTCTTAGCGGGAGATGGTCATACAATGAGCAGTTCTTC. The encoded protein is CASSLSGRWSYNEQFF.

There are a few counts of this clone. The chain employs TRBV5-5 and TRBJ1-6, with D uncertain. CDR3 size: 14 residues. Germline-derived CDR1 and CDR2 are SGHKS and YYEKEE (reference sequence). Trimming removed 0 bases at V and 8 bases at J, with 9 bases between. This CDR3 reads CASSLGQRDSPLHF. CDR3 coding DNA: TGTGCCAGCAGCTTGGGGCAGAGGGATTCACCCCTCCACTTT.

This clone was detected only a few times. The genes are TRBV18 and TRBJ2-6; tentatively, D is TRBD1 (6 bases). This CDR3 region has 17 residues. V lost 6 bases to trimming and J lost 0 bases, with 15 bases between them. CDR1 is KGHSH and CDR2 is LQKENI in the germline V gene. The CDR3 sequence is CASSRGQTISGANVLTF. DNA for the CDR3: TGTGCCAGCTCCCGAGGACAGACGATCTCTGGGGCCAACGTCCTGACTTTC.

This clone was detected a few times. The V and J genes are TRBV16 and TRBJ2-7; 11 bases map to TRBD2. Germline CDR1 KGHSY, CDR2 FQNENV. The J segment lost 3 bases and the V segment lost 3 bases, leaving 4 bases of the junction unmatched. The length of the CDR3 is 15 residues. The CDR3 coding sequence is TGTGCCAGCAGCCACTCACTAGCGGGGGACTACGAGCAGTACTTC. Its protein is CASSHSLAGDYEQYF.

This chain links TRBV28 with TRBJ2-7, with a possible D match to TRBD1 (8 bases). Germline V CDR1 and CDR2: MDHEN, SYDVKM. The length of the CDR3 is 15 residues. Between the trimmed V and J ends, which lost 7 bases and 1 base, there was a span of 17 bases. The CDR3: CASNSQGGGSYEQYF. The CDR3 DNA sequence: TGTGCCAGCAACTCACAGGGGGGGGGTTCCTACGAGCAGTACTTC.

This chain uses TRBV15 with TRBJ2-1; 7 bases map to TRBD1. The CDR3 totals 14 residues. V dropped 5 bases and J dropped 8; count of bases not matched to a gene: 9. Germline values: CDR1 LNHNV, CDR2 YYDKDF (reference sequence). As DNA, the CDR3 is TGTGCCACCAGCCTGGACAGGAATAGTTATGAGCAGTTCTTC. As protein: CATSLDRNSYEQFF.

Written as DNA, the CDR3 is TGTGCCAGCAGCTTAGGGCGGGGGGCTAATGGCTACACCTTC. It specifies CASSLGRGANGYTF. The rearrangement links TRBV11-2 to TRBJ1-2; TRBD1 is a possible D gene (6 bases). Deletions cut 1 base from V and 6 bases from J, with 12 bases between. The CDR3 spans 14 residues. The germline gives CDR1 SGHAT, CDR2 FQNNGV.

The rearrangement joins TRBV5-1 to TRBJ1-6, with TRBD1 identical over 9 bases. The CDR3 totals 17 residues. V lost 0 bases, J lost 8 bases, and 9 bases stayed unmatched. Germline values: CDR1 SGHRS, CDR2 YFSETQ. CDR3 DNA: TGCGCCAGCAGCTTGGGATTAGGGACAGGGAAAGATTCACCCCTCCACTTT. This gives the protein CASSLGLGTGKDSPLHF.

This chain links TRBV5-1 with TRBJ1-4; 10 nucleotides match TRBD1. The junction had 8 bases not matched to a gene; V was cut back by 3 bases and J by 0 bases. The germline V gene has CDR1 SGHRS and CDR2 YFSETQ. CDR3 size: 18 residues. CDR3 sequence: CASSSDRGYTSTNEKLFF. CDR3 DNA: TGCGCCAGCAGCTCGGACAGGGGGTATACGTCAACTAATGAAAAACTGTTTTTT. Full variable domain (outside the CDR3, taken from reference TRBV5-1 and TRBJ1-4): KAGVTQTPRYLIKTRGQQVTLSCSPISGHRSVSWYQQTPGQGLQFLFEYFSETQRNKGNFPGRFSGRQFSNSRSEMNVSTLELGDSALYLCASSSDRGYTSTNEKLFFGSGTQLSVL.

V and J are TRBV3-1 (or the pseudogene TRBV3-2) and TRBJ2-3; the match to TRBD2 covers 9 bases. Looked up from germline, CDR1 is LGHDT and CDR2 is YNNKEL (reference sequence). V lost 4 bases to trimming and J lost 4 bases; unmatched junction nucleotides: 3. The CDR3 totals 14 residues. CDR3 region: CASSLGLASDTQYF. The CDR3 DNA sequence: TGTGCCAGCAGCCTCGGACTAGCGTCAGATACGCAGTATTTT.

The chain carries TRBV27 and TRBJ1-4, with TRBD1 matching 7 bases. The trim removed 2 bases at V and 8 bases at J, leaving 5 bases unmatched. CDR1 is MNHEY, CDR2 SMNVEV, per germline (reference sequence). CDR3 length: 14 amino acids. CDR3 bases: TGTGCCAGCAGTTTAGGGACAGTAGAGGAAAAACTGTTTTTT. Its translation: CASSLGTVEEKLFF.

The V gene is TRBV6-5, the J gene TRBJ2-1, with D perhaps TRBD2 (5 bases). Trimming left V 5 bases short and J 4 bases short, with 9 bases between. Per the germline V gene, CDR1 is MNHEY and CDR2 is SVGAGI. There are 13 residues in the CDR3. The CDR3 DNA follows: TGTGCCAGCAGTCCCCGGGGATACAATGAGCAGTTCTTC. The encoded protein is CASSPRGYNEQFF.

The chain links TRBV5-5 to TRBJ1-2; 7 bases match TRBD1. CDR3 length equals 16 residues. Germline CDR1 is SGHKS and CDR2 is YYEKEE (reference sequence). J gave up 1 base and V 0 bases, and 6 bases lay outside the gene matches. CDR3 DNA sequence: TGTGCCAGCAGCTTGGGACAGGGCTCCCTTAACTATGGCTACACCTTC. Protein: CASSLGQGSLNYGYTF.

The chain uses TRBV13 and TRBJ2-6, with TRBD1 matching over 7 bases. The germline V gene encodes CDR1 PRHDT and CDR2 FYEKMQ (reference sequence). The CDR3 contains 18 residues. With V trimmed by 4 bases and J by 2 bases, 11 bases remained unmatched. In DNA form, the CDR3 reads TGTGCCAGCAGCTCAGACCGACAGGGAATGACTGGGGCCAACGTCCTGACTTTC. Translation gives CASSSDRQGMTGANVLTF.

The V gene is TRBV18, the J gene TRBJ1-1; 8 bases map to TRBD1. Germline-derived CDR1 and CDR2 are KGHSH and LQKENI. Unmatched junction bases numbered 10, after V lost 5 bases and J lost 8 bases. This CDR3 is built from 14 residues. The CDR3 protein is CASSGDRLNGEAFF. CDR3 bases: TGTGCCAGCTCAGGGGACAGGCTAAACGGGGAAGCTTTCTTT.

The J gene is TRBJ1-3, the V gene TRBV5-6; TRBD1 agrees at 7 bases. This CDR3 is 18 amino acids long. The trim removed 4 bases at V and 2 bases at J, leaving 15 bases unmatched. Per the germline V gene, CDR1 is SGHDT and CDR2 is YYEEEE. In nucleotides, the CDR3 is TGTGCCAGCAGCCTCCCGCCAGGGGGTGCATTCGCTGGAAACACCATATATTTT. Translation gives CASSLPPGGAFAGNTIYF.

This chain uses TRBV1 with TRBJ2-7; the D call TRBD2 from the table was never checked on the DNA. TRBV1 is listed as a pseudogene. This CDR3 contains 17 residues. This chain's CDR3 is CTSSQQVSGGTHYEQYF. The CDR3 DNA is TGCACCAGCAGCCAGCAAGTCAGCGGGGGAACCCACTACGAGCAGTACTTC.

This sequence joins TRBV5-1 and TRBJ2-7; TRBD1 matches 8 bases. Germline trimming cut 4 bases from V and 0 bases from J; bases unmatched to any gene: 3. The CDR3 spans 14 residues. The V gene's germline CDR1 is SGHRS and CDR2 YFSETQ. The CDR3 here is CASSRDRGSYEQYF. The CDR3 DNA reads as TGCGCCAGCAGCCGAGACAGGGGCTCCTACGAGCAGTACTTC.

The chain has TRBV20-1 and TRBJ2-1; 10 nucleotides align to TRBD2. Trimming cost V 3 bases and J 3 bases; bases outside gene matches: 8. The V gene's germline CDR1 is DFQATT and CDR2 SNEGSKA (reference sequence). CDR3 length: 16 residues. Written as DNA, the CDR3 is TGCAGTGCTAGTCCCGTCTCTAGCGGGGGCTACAATGAGCAGTTCTTC. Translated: CSASPVSSGGYNEQFF.

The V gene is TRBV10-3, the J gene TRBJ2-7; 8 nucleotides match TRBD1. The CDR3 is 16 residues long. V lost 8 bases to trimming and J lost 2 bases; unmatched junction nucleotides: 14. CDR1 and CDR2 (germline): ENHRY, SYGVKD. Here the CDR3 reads CAIGDRNAVQPYEQYF. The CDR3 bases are TGTGCCATCGGGGACAGGAACGCGGTCCAGCCCTACGAGCAGTACTTC.

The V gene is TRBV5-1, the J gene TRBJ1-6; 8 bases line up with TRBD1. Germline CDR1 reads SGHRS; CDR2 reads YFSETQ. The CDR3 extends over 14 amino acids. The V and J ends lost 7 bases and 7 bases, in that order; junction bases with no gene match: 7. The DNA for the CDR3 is TGCGCCAGCCGGACAGGGACCGTAAATTCACCCCTCCACTTT. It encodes CASRTGTVNSPLHF.

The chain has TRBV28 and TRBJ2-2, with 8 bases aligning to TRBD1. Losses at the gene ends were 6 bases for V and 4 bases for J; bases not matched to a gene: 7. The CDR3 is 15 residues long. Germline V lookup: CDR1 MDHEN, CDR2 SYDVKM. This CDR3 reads CASSPGGAGTGELFF. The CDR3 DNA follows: TGTGCCAGCAGCCCAGGGGGCGCGGGCACCGGGGAGCTGTTTTTT.

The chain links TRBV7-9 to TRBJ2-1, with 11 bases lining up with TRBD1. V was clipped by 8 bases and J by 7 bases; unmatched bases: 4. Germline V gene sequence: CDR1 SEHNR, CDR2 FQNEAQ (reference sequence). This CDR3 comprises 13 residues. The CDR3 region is CASAGTGGNEQFF. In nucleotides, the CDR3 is TGTGCCAGCGCCGGGACAGGGGGTAATGAGCAGTTCTTC.